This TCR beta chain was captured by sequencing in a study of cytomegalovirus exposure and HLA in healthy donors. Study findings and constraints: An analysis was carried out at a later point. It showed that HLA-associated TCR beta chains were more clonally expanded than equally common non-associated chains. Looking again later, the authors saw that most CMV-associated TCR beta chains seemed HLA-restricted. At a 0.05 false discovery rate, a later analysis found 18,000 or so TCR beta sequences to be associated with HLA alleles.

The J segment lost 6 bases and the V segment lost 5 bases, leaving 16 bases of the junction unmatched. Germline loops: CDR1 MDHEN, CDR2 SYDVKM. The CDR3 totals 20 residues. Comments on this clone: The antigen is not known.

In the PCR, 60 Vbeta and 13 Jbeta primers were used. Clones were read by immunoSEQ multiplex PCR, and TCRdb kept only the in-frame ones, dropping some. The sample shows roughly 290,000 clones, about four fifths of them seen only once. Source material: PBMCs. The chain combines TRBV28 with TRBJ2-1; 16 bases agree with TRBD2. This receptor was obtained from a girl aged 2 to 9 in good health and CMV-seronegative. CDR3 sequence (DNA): TGTGCCAGCAGTACCTCGTGGGCTGGGACTAGCGGGAGGGCCGCCAATGAGCAGTTCTTC. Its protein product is CASSTSWAGTSGRAANEQFF.